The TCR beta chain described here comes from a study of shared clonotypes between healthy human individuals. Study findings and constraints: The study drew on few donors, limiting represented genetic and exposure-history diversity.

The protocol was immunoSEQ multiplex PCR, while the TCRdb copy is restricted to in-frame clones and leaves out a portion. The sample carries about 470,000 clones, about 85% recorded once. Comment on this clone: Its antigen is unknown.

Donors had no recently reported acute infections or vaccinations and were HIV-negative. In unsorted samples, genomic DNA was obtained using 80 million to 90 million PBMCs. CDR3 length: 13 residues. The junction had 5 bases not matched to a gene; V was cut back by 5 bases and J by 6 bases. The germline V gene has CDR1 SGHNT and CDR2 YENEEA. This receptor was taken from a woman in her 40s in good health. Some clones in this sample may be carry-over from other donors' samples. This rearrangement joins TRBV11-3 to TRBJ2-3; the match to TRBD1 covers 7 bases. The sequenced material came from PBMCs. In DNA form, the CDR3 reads TGTGCCAGCAGCCCAGGGGGTTTTGATACGCAGTATTTT. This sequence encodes CASSPGGFDTQYF.